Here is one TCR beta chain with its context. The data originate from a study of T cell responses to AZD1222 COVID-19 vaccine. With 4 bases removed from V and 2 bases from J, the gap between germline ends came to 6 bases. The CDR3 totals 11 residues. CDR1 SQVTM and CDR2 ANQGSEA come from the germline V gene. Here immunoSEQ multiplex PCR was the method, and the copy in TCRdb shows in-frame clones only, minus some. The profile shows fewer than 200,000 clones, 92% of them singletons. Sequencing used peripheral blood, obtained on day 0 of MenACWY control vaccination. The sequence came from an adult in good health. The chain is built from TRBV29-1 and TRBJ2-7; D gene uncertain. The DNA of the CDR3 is TGCAGCGTTGGCATCGCCTACGAGCAGTACTTC. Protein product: CSVGIAYEQYF.